This is a list of T cell receptor beta chains from one sample in a study of shared clonotypes between healthy human individuals. This table comes from immunoSEQ multiplex PCR, and its TCRdb copy is limited to in-frame clones, with some not included. The sample consists of roughly 1,100,000 clones, about 74% of them appearing once. Source material: memory CD4+ T cells sorted from blood. Receptor source: a man aged 18 to 30 in good health. Both conserved end residues are part of each CDR3. Each record gives: clone size, D gene, J gene, V gene, CDR3 protein, CDR3 DNA. The D gene is left open where the match is weak. Where a row states a size, it is once, few, many or the class of an expanded clone; other rows omit it.

NA	NA	TRBJ1-2	TRBV25-1	CASSSLQGFGYTF	TGTGCCAGCAGCTCCCTCCAGGGATTTGGCTACACCTTC
NA	NA	TRBJ2-5	TRBV4-1	CASSQGGGWETQYF	TGCGCCAGCAGCCAAGGTGGGGGGTGGGAGACCCAGTACTTC
NA	NA	TRBJ2-7	TRBV6-6	CASSYNRFYEQYF	TGTGCCAGCAGTTATAATAGGTTCTACGAGCAGTACTTC
once	TRBD2	TRBJ2-7	TRBV5-6	CASSLGSGVSYEQYF	TGTGCCAGCAGCTTGGGTAGCGGGGTCTCCTACGAGCAGTACTTC
NA	NA	TRBJ1-2	TRBV2	CASSEEPSMRGYTF	TGTGCCAGCAGTGAGGAACCCTCGATGCGGGGCTACACCTTC
NA	NA	TRBJ2-3	TRBV4-3	CASSQDLHVDTQYF	TGCGCCAGCAGCCAAGATTTGCATGTTGATACGCAGTATTTT
NA	TRBD1	TRBJ2-5	TRBV4-1	CASSQTGGITETQYF	TGCGCCAGCAGCCAAACAGGGGGGATCACGGAGACCCAGTACTTC
NA	NA	TRBJ1-4	TRBV19	CASGRLGGDGEKLFF	TGTGCCTCTGGACGGTTGGGCGGAGACGGGGAAAAACTGTTTTTT
NA	TRBD1	TRBJ1-4	TRBV4-1	CASSPSSLAQGVYEKLFF	TGCGCCAGCAGCCCATCCTCCTTGGCGCAGGGGGTGTATGAAAAACTGTTTTTT
NA	TRBD2	TRBJ2-7	TRBV4-3	CASSQGRAGGSYEQYF	TGCGCCAGCAGCCAAGGGCGGGCGGGAGGGTCCTACGAGCAGTACTTC
NA	NA	TRBJ2-7	TRBV30	CAWSVSFWGAGGKYEQYF	TGTGCCTGGAGTGTATCGTTTTGGGGGGCAGGGGGGAAGTACGAGCAGTACTTC
NA	NA	TRBJ1-2	TRBV14	CASSQDLSNYGYTF	TGTGCCAGCAGCCAAGACCTCAGTAACTATGGCTACACCTTC
once	NA	TRBJ2-7	TRBV5-1	CASSVDWSSYEQYF	TGCGCCAGCAGCGTTGACTGGAGCTCCTACGAGCAGTACTTC
NA	NA	TRBJ2-3	TRBV28	CASSLLQVSTDTQYF	TGTGCCAGCAGTTTATTACAGGTTAGCACAGATACGCAGTATTTT
NA	NA	TRBJ1-2	TRBV10-3	CAISELAGEDGYTF	TGTGCCATCAGTGAGTTAGCAGGGGAAGATGGCTACACCTTC
NA	TRBD2	TRBJ2-1	TRBV18	CASSTGLAGGTEQFF	TGTGCCAGCTCAACGGGACTAGCGGGAGGGACCGAGCAGTTCTTC
NA	NA	TRBJ2-1	TRBV7-9	CASSQDYYNEQFF	TGTGCCAGCAGCCAAGACTATTACAATGAGCAGTTCTTC
NA	TRBD2	TRBJ2-3	TRBV11-3	CASSAGLGPPEAQYF	TGTGCCAGCAGCGCGGGACTAGGCCCCCCTGAGGCGCAGTATTTT
few	NA	TRBJ1-5	TRBV6-5	CASAKKGGDQPQHF	TGTGCCAGCGCAAAGAAGGGTGGTGATCAGCCCCAGCATTTT
NA	NA	TRBJ2-1	TRBV2	CASSYEQGNEQFF	TGTGCCAGCAGTTACGAACAGGGCAATGAGCAGTTCTTC
NA	NA	TRBJ1-2	TRBV18	CASSPAGGSYGYTF	TGTGCCAGCTCACCAGCGGGGGGCAGCTATGGCTACACCTTC
NA	NA	TRBJ1-4	TRBV18	CASSRDLFNEKLFF	TGTGCCAGCTCACGAGACCTCTTCAATGAAAAACTGTTTTTT
NA	TRBD2	TRBJ2-5	TRBV19	CASSPRTSGRETQYF	TGTGCCAGTAGTCCGAGGACTAGCGGGAGGGAGACCCAGTACTTC
NA	NA	TRBJ2-7	TRBV7-8	CASSMANYEQYF	TGTGCCAGCAGCATGGCGAACTACGAGCAGTACTTC